One T cell receptor beta chain is described in this entry. This receptor's antigen is unknown. Base qualities were left out, and no much larger clone turns up one base away. For sequencing of the TCRbeta CDR3 region, genomic DNA was extracted from the sorted cells. The immunoSEQ Assay was used to sequence the TCRbeta CDR3 regions. The immuneACCESS repertoire file appears here via TCRdb, limited to in-frame rearrangements. These files lack a portion of the clones; in checked studies, under half of the deficit traces to unresolved V genes, and the cause of the others is not known. For this sample there are 71,000 or so clones; nearly 95% appear just once. The ten biggest clones cover 6.2% of the sample. The sample belongs to a study of OX40 agonist ivuxolimab in advanced cancers. Turning to the overall study: Ivuxolimab was an agonistic, fully human IgG2 monoclonal antibody directed against OX40 (CD134), a costimulatory receptor. Of the roughly 51 dose-escalation patients, hepatocellular carcinoma was present in about 20, melanoma in about 15, renal cell carcinoma in 9 and head and neck cancer in 9. Partial responses occurred in three dose-escalation patients, of whom one had hepatocellular carcinoma and two had cutaneous melanoma. Intravenous ivuxolimab was administered to patients every 2 weeks at six dose levels: 0.01, 0.1, 0.3, 1.5, 3 and 10 mg/kg. Peripheral TCRbeta sequencing aimed to test whether ivuxolimab altered TCR sequence diversity and caused clonal T-cell expansion. The monotherapy dose-escalation portion (N = 52 patients) of the phase I ivuxolimab trial is reported in the paper. In the dose-escalation cohort, roughly 80% of patients were male, and the mean age was approximately 60 years, with a range of 23 to 79. Prior anti-PD-1, anti-PD-L1 or anti-CTLA-4 therapy was permitted, and approximately 42% of dose-escalation patients had received checkpoint inhibitors.

From a lookup of the germline V gene, CDR1 and CDR2 are SGDLS and YYNGEE. Deletion took 1 base off V and 5 bases off J, with a span of 4 bases between the germline ends. Taken from cysteine to phenylalanine, the CDR3 has 12 residues. Of the read, only the CDR3 DNA is kept; its 36 bases are in frame from base 1. Summary of the overall study and its limitations: Low levels of normalized T-cell clonal expansion were also shown by some nonresponding patients. After ivuxolimab, more expanded clones were found on average in CD8+ T cells than in CD4+ T cells. Clonal expansion of both CD4+ and CD8+ blood T cells was observed from baseline to week 6 at doses 0.1 to 3.0 mg/kg. In partial responders in the 0.1-3.0 mg/kg groups, normalized peripheral clonal expansion was found to be among the lowest, especially among CD8+ T cells. Antigen specificity was not determined for the clonally expanded peripheral T cells.

The trial excluded patients who had a history of autoimmune disease or were on systemic immunosuppression. Peripheral blood for TCR sequencing was collected from all dose cohorts at baseline, on cycle 4 day 1, and on cycle 7 day 1. Samples were obtained from an open-label, multicenter, first-in-human phase I dose-escalation trial of ivuxolimab. Adults with locally advanced or metastatic head and neck squamous cell, hepatocellular, melanoma or renal cell carcinoma were enrolled in the trial. Before TCR sequencing, CD4+ T cells and CD8+ T cells were sorted from peripheral blood as separate populations.

This clonotype was sampled from an adult with an advanced solid tumor such as melanoma, head and neck, liver or kidney cancer. The sequence is built from TRBV9 and TRBJ2-1, with the D gene uncertain. The sample consisted of CD4+ or CD8+ T cells sorted from blood, taken in a trial of the OX40 agonist ivuxolimab. Here is the DNA: TGTGCCAGCAGCGTAACCGACAATGAGCAGTTCTTC. This yields the protein CASSVTDNEQFF.